This T cell receptor (beta chain) was observed in a study of blood T cell repertoires in COVID-19. As for the study in general: Acute-phase and convalescent COVID-19 samples originated in the United States, Italy and Spain. From T cells, B-cell-depleted T cells, or PBMCs came the material, which was cDNA or gDNA.

As for this clone: Other nucleotide sequences in the sample specify the same CDR3.

Authors' methods: Reference gene primer amplification yielded estimated nucleated cell counts. Libraries were prepared by immunoSEQ multiplex PCR; TCRdb keeps only in-frame clonotypes and omits some of them. V, J and clone size are taken as reported in that table, and D and trimming were inferred from the DNA itself. The sample comprises around 200,000 clones, 83% of which are singletons, and around 2.3% rests with the top ten. The receptor comes from a woman between 40 and 50 years old with active or convalescent COVID-19. Sequencing was performed on peripheral blood.

CDR3 sequence (DNA): TGCGCCAGCAGCTTGGACGGTTCTGGAAACACCATATATTTT. Residues: CASSLDGSGNTIYF. The J gene is TRBJ1-3, the V gene TRBV5-1, with D hard to call. Germline V lookup: CDR1 SGHRS, CDR2 YFSETQ. This CDR3 is built from 14 residues. V was clipped by 0 bases and J by 1 base, with 5 bases between them.